This record concerns one T cell receptor (beta chain) sequence. V lost 0 bases and J 8 bases, leaving 2 bases between the germline ends. The CDR3 contains 11 residues. The germline gives CDR1 LGHNA, CDR2 YNFKEQ. The data belong to a study of control samples from healthy donors and cancer patients. Profiled with immunoSEQ multiplex PCR; TCRdb holds only in-frame clones, not every one. The table has around 150,000 clones, around 90% seen once. This receptor was taken from a young man in good health. The sequencing sample was made of blood. The chain joins TRBV4-2 to TRBJ2-1; D unclear. The CDR3 sequence: CASSQEHEQFF. For the CDR3, the DNA is TGTGCCAGCAGCCAAGAGCATGAGCAGTTCTTC.